Shown below are 19 T cell receptor beta chains from a single sample sequenced in a study of cytomegalovirus exposure and HLA in healthy donors. Assay used: immunoSEQ multiplex PCR; TCRdb lists only in-frame clones, some missing. The sample holds 200,000 to 250,000 clones, roughly 83% seen once. What was sequenced was PBMCs. The receptors were gathered from a woman in her twenties or thirties in good health and CMV-seropositive.

The genes are TRBV5-4 and TRBJ1-1; D gene uncertain. Trimming shortened V by 5 bases and J by 5 bases, and 13 bases separated the two germline ends. The CDR3 length is 13 residues. Germline V gene lookup returns CDR1 SGHNT and CDR2 YYREEE (reference sequence). DNA for the CDR3: TGTGCCAGCAGTCCAAGGACCGCAACTGAAGCTTTCTTT. This encodes CASSPRTATEAFF.

The chain carries TRBV5-4 and TRBJ2-5, with D tentatively TRBD2 (6 bases). CDR3 length equals 13 residues. CDR1 and CDR2 (germline): SGHNT, YYREEE (reference sequence). Trimming took 2 bases from V and 5 from J, leaving 10 bases between them. This chain's CDR3 is CASSFGGGETQYF. CDR3 nucleotide sequence: TGTGCCAGCAGCTTCGGGGGAGGCGAGACCCAGTACTTC.

J is TRBJ2-2 and V is TRBV2; no definite D call. With 2 bases removed from V and 0 bases from J, the gap between germline ends came to 10 bases. CDR3 length: 16 amino acids. Per the germline V gene, CDR1 is SNHLY and CDR2 is FYNNEI. DNA for the CDR3: TGTGCCAGCAGTGAAACGGGCAGGACGAACACCGGGGAGCTGTTTTTT. It yields the protein CASSETGRTNTGELFF. Full variable domain (rest looked up from reference TRBV2 and TRBJ2-2): EPEVTQTPSHQVTQMGQEVILRCVPISNHLYFYWYRQILGQKVEFLVSFYNNEISEKSEIFDDQFSVERPDGSNFTLKIRSTKLEDSAMYFCASSETGRTNTGELFFGEGSRLTVL.

The CDR3 loop is CASSLSTGTYEQYF. CDR3 coding DNA: TGTGCCAGCAGCCTTAGCACGGGGACCTACGAGCAGTACTTC. This chain links TRBV7-2 with TRBJ2-7; maybe TRBD2 (5 bases). The CDR3 runs 14 residues. The germline V gene encodes CDR1 SGHTA and CDR2 FQGNSA. V was trimmed by 5 bases and J by 2 bases, leaving 13 bases between them.

This chain uses TRBV6-1 with TRBJ1-1; D call uncertain. CDR1 MNHNS and CDR2 SASEGT come from the germline V gene. V was cut by 1 base and J by 4 bases, with 10 bases left in between. The CDR3 length is 14 residues. CDR3 sequence: CASSEVSGFTEAFF. The CDR3 region has the DNA TGTGCCAGCAGTGAAGTTTCGGGGTTCACTGAAGCTTTCTTT.

The chain joins TRBV4-1 to TRBJ1-2, with 8 positions matching TRBD1. V shed 1 base and J 2 bases; nucleotides not matched to a gene: 6. This CDR3 region has 16 residues. Looked up from germline, CDR1 is MGHRA and CDR2 is YSYEKL. DNA of the CDR3: TGCGCCAGCAGCCAAGCCCGACAGGGGCAGAACTATGGCTACACCTTC. This translates into CASSQARQGQNYGYTF.

The chain uses TRBV9 and TRBJ2-2, with a tentative D call TRBD1 (5 bases). Trimming removed 4 bases from V and 3 bases from J, with 19 bases in between. The CDR3 totals 17 residues. Per germline, CDR1 SGDLS and CDR2 YYNGEE. The CDR3 nucleotides are TGTGCCAGCAGCTCCCCGCGCCAGGGCACACACACCGGGGAGCTGTTTTTT. Translation: CASSSPRQGTHTGELFF.

The V gene is TRBV27, the J gene TRBJ1-1; D possibly corresponds to TRBD1 (6 bases). The germline V gene has CDR1 MNHEY and CDR2 SMNVEV (reference sequence). The CDR3 sequence is 13 residues long. V lost 6 bases and J lost 3, with 11 bases in between. CDR3 sequence: CASRRGQYTEAFF. The CDR3 nucleotides are TGTGCCAGCAGACGGGGGCAGTACACTGAAGCTTTCTTT.

The chain employs TRBV9 and TRBJ1-2, with a tentative D call TRBD1 (6 bases). The V gene's germline CDR1 is SGDLS and CDR2 YYNGEE. The CDR3 length is 14 residues. V was shortened by 0 bases and J by 2 bases, with 8 bases between the two germline ends. The CDR3 reads CASSVGQGNYGYTF. The DNA of the CDR3 is TGTGCCAGCAGCGTAGGCCAGGGGAACTATGGCTACACCTTC.

This clone is a singleton in its sample. CDR3 in DNA: TGTGCCAGCAGGCCCCATACTAGCGGGAGTAAGACCGGGGAGCTGTTTTTT. It encodes CASRPHTSGSKTGELFF. The genes are TRBV2 and TRBJ2-2; 11 nucleotides line up with TRBD2. The CDR3 is 17 amino acids. J gave up 5 bases and V 6 bases, and 11 bases lay outside the gene matches. Germline V lookup: CDR1 SNHLY, CDR2 FYNNEI. The whole variable domain, filled in from reference TRBV2 and TRBJ2-2, reads EPEVTQTPSHQVTQMGQEVILRCVPISNHLYFYWYRQILGQKVEFLVSFYNNEISEKSEIFDDQFSVERPDGSNFTLKIRSTKLEDSAMYFCASRPHTSGSKTGELFFGEGSRLTVL.

The V and J genes are TRBV27 and TRBJ2-1; the D gene is possibly TRBD2 (5 bases). Trimming stripped 3 bases from V and 3 bases from J, with 12 bases between. CDR1 and CDR2 from the germline V gene are MNHEY and SMNVEV (reference sequence). The CDR3 is made up of 15 amino acids. CDR3 DNA: TGTGCCAGCAGTTTCTCGACTAACTACTACAATGAGCAGTTCTTC. Translation: CASSFSTNYYNEQFF.

This sequence joins TRBV2 and TRBJ1-3; 7 positions agree with TRBD1. CDR1 and CDR2 from the germline V gene are SNHLY and FYNNEI. CDR3 length equals 15 residues. Germline trimming cut 4 bases from V and 4 bases from J; bases unmatched to any gene: 7. CDR3 sequence reads: CASSVIQGWGNTIYF. The CDR3 coding sequence is TGTGCCAGCAGTGTAATACAGGGGTGGGGAAACACCATATATTTT. Supplemented by reference TRBV2 and TRBJ1-3, the full variable domain reads EPEVTQTPSHQVTQMGQEVILRCVPISNHLYFYWYRQILGQKVEFLVSFYNNEISEKSEIFDDQFSVERPDGSNFTLKIRSTKLEDSAMYFCASSVIQGWGNTIYFGEGSWLTVV.

CDR3 sequence reads: CASSLSASGSYEQYF. The CDR3 bases are TGTGCCAGCAGTTTATCGGCTAGCGGAAGCTACGAGCAGTACTTC. The rearrangement uses TRBV27 and TRBJ2-7; 7 bases are a match to TRBD2. J was trimmed by 3 bases and V by 0 bases; bases with no gene match: 5. The CDR3 length is 15 residues. The germline CDR1 and CDR2 sequences are MNHEY and SMNVEV (reference sequence).

The CDR3 DNA is TGTGCCAGCGACAAACCCCAGGACAGGGGGCTTTGCGAGCAGTACTTC. Amino acids: CASDKPQDRGLCEQYF. The V gene is TRBV7-9, the J gene TRBJ2-7, with 11 bases matching TRBD1. Germline CDR1 and CDR2: SEHNR and FQNEAQ (reference sequence). The CDR3 extends over 16 amino acids. The junction had 15 bases not matched to a gene; V was cut back by 8 bases and J by 6 bases.

This sequence joins TRBV6-4 and TRBJ2-7; D might be TRBD1 (5 bases). The V gene's germline CDR1 is MRHNA and CDR2 SNTAGT. V lost 3 bases and J lost 5, with 11 bases in between. The length of the CDR3 is 13 residues. The DNA of the CDR3 is TGTGCCAGCAGTGAGACCAGACAGCACGAGCAGTACTTC. Translating gives CASSETRQHEQYF.

The chain is built from TRBV5-1 and TRBJ1-2; 7 bases agree with TRBD1. The CDR3 runs to 14 residues. V shed 2 bases and J 4 bases; nucleotides not matched to a gene: 5. The germline CDR1 and CDR2 sequences are SGHRS and YFSETQ. DNA for the CDR3: TGCGCCAGCAGCTTAGGGGGCGAGGGCTATGGCTACACCTTC. This gives the protein CASSLGGEGYGYTF. Together with reference TRBV5-1 and TRBJ1-2, the CDR3 gives the full variable domain: KAGVTQTPRYLIKTRGQQVTLSCSPISGHRSVSWYQQTPGQGLQFLFEYFSETQRNKGNFPGRFSGRQFSNSRSEMNVSTLELGDSALYLCASSLGGEGYGYTFGSGTRLTVV.

V usage is TRBV27 and J usage is TRBJ2-1; 8 bases line up with TRBD2. The germline V gene encodes CDR1 MNHEY and CDR2 SMNVEV (reference sequence). V was clipped by 5 bases and J by 4 bases; unmatched bases: 16. This CDR3 is 18 amino acids long. Here the CDR3 reads CASSVWRLARGIYNEQFF. CDR3 nucleotide sequence: TGTGCCAGCAGTGTATGGAGACTAGCGAGGGGGATATACAATGAGCAGTTCTTC.

V and J are TRBV30 and TRBJ2-3; 7 bases fit TRBD2. The CDR3 runs 13 residues. The germline CDR1 and CDR2 sequences are GTSNPN and SVGIG (reference sequence). CDR3 nucleotides: TGTACCCTGAGTGGGGGGGTTTCGGATACGCAGTATTTT. Protein product: CTLSGGVSDTQYF.

The chain uses TRBV30 and TRBJ2-2, with D hard to call. Germline values: CDR1 GTSNPN, CDR2 SVGIG (reference sequence). Trimming stripped 0 bases from V and 5 bases from J, with 10 bases between. This CDR3 is built from 14 residues. The DNA of the CDR3 is TGTGCCTGGAGTGTACTATTAGGGACCGGGGAGCTGTTTTTT. Its translation: CAWSVLLGTGELFF.